The rows below give T cell receptor beta chains drawn from one sample of a study of OX40 agonist ivuxolimab in advanced cancers. Measured with immunoSEQ multiplex PCR; TCRdb has only the in-frame clones, and not every one. The data show roughly 88,000 clones, with approximately 89% seen just once and roughly 4% held by the top ten. The material was CD4+ or CD8+ T cells sorted from blood, obtained in a trial of the OX40 agonist ivuxolimab. These receptors all stem from an adult with an advanced solid tumor such as melanoma, head and neck, liver or kidney cancer. Each CDR3 is given with its conserved first and last residue. The D gene is left open where the match is weak. A row's size may be missing; if present it is once, few, many or a size class.

clone size: .; D gene: .; V gene: TRBV2; J gene: TRBJ2-1; CDR3 DNA: TGTGCCAGCGTTTTGGGCCCATACAATGAGCAGTTCTTC; CDR3 protein: CASVLGPYNEQFF
clone size: .; D gene: .; V gene: TRBV28; J gene: TRBJ1-1; CDR3 DNA: TGTGCCAGCAGTGCGGGGGGCAAGAAGTTTGAAGCTTTCTTT; CDR3 protein: CASSAGGKKFEAFF
clone size: .; D gene: TRBD1; V gene: TRBV9; J gene: TRBJ2-5; CDR3 DNA: TGTGCCAGCAGCGTAGGGGACAGGGAGGAGACCCAGTACTTC; CDR3 protein: CASSVGDREETQYF
clone size: .; D gene: .; V gene: TRBV5-6; J gene: TRBJ2-3; CDR3 DNA: TGTGCCAGCAGCTCAGACAGGCGGACGGATACGCAGTATTTT; CDR3 protein: CASSSDRRTDTQYF
clone size: .; D gene: .; V gene: TRBV6-1; J gene: TRBJ2-7; CDR3 DNA: TGTGCCAGCAAAGAGCCGGGACATTACGAGCAGTACTTC; CDR3 protein: CASKEPGHYEQYF
clone size: .; D gene: TRBD1; V gene: TRBV4-3; J gene: TRBJ1-5; CDR3 DNA: TGCGCCAGCAGCCAAGCTATCGCAGGGGGCCTTAATCAGCCCCAGCATTTT; CDR3 protein: CASSQAIAGGLNQPQHF
clone size: .; D gene: TRBD2; V gene: TRBV9; J gene: TRBJ2-7; CDR3 DNA: TGTGCCAGCAGCGAGCGAGCGGGAGTCACCTACGAGCAGTACTTC; CDR3 protein: CASSERAGVTYEQYF
clone size: .; D gene: .; V gene: TRBV14; J gene: TRBJ2-5; CDR3 DNA: TGTGCCAGCAGCCGGAACCAGGAATGGGAGACCCAGTACTTC; CDR3 protein: CASSRNQEWETQYF
clone size: .; D gene: .; V gene: TRBV11-2; J gene: TRBJ2-3; CDR3 DNA: TGTGCCAGCAGCTTAGTAGTGGCTGATACGCAGTATTTT; CDR3 protein: CASSLVVADTQYF
clone size: once; D gene: .; V gene: TRBV18; J gene: TRBJ1-5; CDR3 DNA: TGTGCCAGCTCACCCGCGGCGGGCGGTAGCAATCAGCCCCAGCATTTT; CDR3 protein: CASSPAAGGSNQPQHF
clone size: .; D gene: .; V gene: TRBV7-8; J gene: TRBJ2-1; CDR3 DNA: TGTGCCAGCAGCTTAGTTCTTCGGCGTGGCTACAATGAGCAGTTCTTC; CDR3 protein: CASSLVLRRGYNEQFF
clone size: .; D gene: .; V gene: TRBV11-3; J gene: TRBJ1-1; CDR3 DNA: TGTGCCAGCAGCTTAGGCCCACGGGCGAACACTGAAGCTTTCTTT; CDR3 protein: CASSLGPRANTEAFF
clone size: .; D gene: TRBD1; V gene: TRBV5-1; J gene: TRBJ2-1; CDR3 DNA: TGCGCCAGCAGCACCGGGACAGGGGGCGTTGGTCGGGAGCAGTTCTTC; CDR3 protein: CASSTGTGGVGREQFF
clone size: .; D gene: .; V gene: TRBV5-1; J gene: TRBJ2-3; CDR3 DNA: TGCGCCAGCAGCTTGGTGGGAGGTAATACGCAGTATTTT; CDR3 protein: CASSLVGGNTQYF
clone size: few; D gene: .; V gene: TRBV30; J gene: TRBJ1-1; CDR3 DNA: TGTGCCTGGACGGGGAGGGGGAGCACTGAAGCTTTCTTT; CDR3 protein: CAWTGRGSTEAFF
clone size: few; D gene: .; V gene: TRBV19; J gene: TRBJ2-2; CDR3 DNA: TGTGCCAGTAGTATAGATCACCTCAAGCCGGAGCTGTTTTTT; CDR3 protein: CASSIDHLKPELFF
clone size: few; D gene: .; V gene: TRBV7-3; J gene: TRBJ1-2; CDR3 DNA: TGTGCCAGCAGCCAACGAGGGGACGGGACTGATGGCTACACCTTC; CDR3 protein: CASSQRGDGTDGYTF
clone size: .; D gene: .; V gene: TRBV4-3; J gene: TRBJ1-1; CDR3 DNA: TGCGCCAGCAGCCAAGAGATGGGCGCTTCCAAGGCTTTCTTT; CDR3 protein: CASSQEMGASKAFF
clone size: once; D gene: .; V gene: TRBV29-1; J gene: TRBJ2-5; CDR3 DNA: TGCAGCGTTGTAGGGGCCGGGGAGACCCAGTACTTC; CDR3 protein: CSVVGAGETQYF
clone size: .; D gene: .; V gene: TRBV6-6; J gene: TRBJ1-2; CDR3 DNA: TGTGCCAGCAGTAAGAACCTCTATGGCTACACCTTC; CDR3 protein: CASSKNLYGYTF
clone size: .; D gene: .; V gene: TRBV19; J gene: TRBJ2-1; CDR3 DNA: TGTGCCAGTAGTATAGATCTTGGGGGTACCCATACACGGAAAAACAATGAGCAGTTCTTC; CDR3 protein: CASSIDLGGTHTRKNNEQFF
clone size: .; D gene: .; V gene: TRBV28; J gene: TRBJ2-5; CDR3 DNA: TGTGCCAGCAGTTTATTGGCCGGTAAAACTAAAGAGACCCAGTACTTC; CDR3 protein: CASSLLAGKTKETQYF
clone size: .; D gene: .; V gene: TRBV4-1; J gene: TRBJ2-7; CDR3 DNA: TGCGCCAGCAGCCAAACAGGGTCACTCTCCTACGAGCAGTACTTC; CDR3 protein: CASSQTGSLSYEQYF
clone size: .; D gene: .; V gene: TRBV19; J gene: TRBJ2-3; CDR3 DNA: TGTGCCAGTAGTATCGGACAGCCCTCTAGCACAGATACGCAGTATTTT; CDR3 protein: CASSIGQPSSTDTQYF
clone size: .; D gene: .; V gene: TRBV27; J gene: TRBJ1-5; CDR3 DNA: TGTGCCAGCAGTCCGCTAGACACAGGGATTAGCAATCAGCCCCAGCATTTT; CDR3 protein: CASSPLDTGISNQPQHF
clone size: .; D gene: .; V gene: TRBV30; J gene: TRBJ1-1; CDR3 DNA: TGTGCCTGGAGTAGGGACACCAACACTGAAGCTTTCTTT; CDR3 protein: CAWSRDTNTEAFF
clone size: once; D gene: .; V gene: TRBV30; J gene: TRBJ1-5; CDR3 DNA: TGTGCCTTTCAGCAGGGTGGAAATCAGCCCCAGCATTTT; CDR3 protein: CAFQQGGNQPQHF
clone size: once; D gene: TRBD2; V gene: TRBV5-5; J gene: TRBJ2-3; CDR3 DNA: TGTGCCAGCAGTCTAGCGGGAGGGGCGGATACGCAGTATTTT; CDR3 protein: CASSLAGGADTQYF
clone size: .; D gene: .; V gene: TRBV15; J gene: TRBJ1-2; CDR3 DNA: TGTGCCACCAGCATTGAAGGGTATGGCTACACCTTC; CDR3 protein: CATSIEGYGYTF
clone size: .; D gene: .; V gene: TRBV11-3; J gene: TRBJ2-5; CDR3 DNA: TGTGCCAGCAGCTTAGAGACGGGACGAGGAGAGACCCAGTACTTC; CDR3 protein: CASSLETGRGETQYF
clone size: .; D gene: TRBD1; V gene: TRBV18; J gene: TRBJ1-5; CDR3 DNA: TGTGCCAGCTCACCAGGACAGGGGATATGGCCCCAGCATTTT; CDR3 protein: CASSPGQGIWPQHF
clone size: .; D gene: .; V gene: TRBV19; J gene: TRBJ1-4; CDR3 DNA: TGTGCCAGTTGGGAGGCAGGAGAAAAACTGTTTTTT; CDR3 protein: CASWEAGEKLFF
clone size: .; D gene: TRBD1; V gene: TRBV7-2; J gene: TRBJ1-4; CDR3 DNA: TGTGCCAGCAGCCAAGATGGGACAGATGAAAAACTGTTTTTT; CDR3 protein: CASSQDGTDEKLFF
clone size: .; D gene: TRBD2; V gene: TRBV5-5; J gene: TRBJ2-5; CDR3 DNA: TGTGCCAGCAGGCAAGCGGGAAGAGAGACCCAGTACTTC; CDR3 protein: CASRQAGRETQYF
clone size: .; D gene: .; V gene: TRBV23-1; J gene: TRBJ2-2; CDR3 DNA: TGCGCCAGCAGTCAATCGTATCGGGAGCGGTGCGGGGAGCTGTTTTTT; CDR3 protein: CASSQSYRERCGELFF
clone size: once; D gene: TRBD1; V gene: TRBV9; J gene: TRBJ1-3; CDR3 DNA: TGTGCCAGCAGCGTAGCGCAGGGGGCTGGAAACACCATATATTTT; CDR3 protein: CASSVAQGAGNTIYF
clone size: .; D gene: TRBD2; V gene: TRBV7-2; J gene: TRBJ2-7; CDR3 DNA: TGTGCCAGCAGCTTAGTAAGTGGCGGGAGTGATCGCTACGAGCAGTACTTC; CDR3 protein: CASSLVSGGSDRYEQYF
clone size: .; D gene: .; V gene: TRBV7-2; J gene: TRBJ1-5; CDR3 DNA: TGTGCCAGCAGCTTAGCAAGGGCAGGGACTGGCAATCAGCCCCAGCATTTT; CDR3 protein: CASSLARAGTGNQPQHF
clone size: .; D gene: TRBD2; V gene: TRBV11-3; J gene: TRBJ2-5; CDR3 DNA: TGTGCCAGCAGCTTAGCTAGCGGGGGGGGAGAGACCCAGTACTTC; CDR3 protein: CASSLASGGGETQYF
clone size: .; D gene: TRBD1; V gene: TRBV5-1; J gene: TRBJ2-1; CDR3 DNA: TGCGCCAGCAGCTTCGGGACAGCCTACAATGAGCAGTTCTTC; CDR3 protein: CASSFGTAYNEQFF
clone size: .; D gene: .; V gene: TRBV11-2; J gene: TRBJ1-1; CDR3 DNA: TGTGCCAGCAGCTTAACGGTTTCCGCTGAAGCTTTCTTT; CDR3 protein: CASSLTVSAEAFF
clone size: .; D gene: .; V gene: TRBV19; J gene: TRBJ1-3; CDR3 DNA: TGTGCCAGTAGGGCAGGGGAGTTGGAGAACACCATATATTTT; CDR3 protein: CASRAGELENTIYF
clone size: .; D gene: .; V gene: TRBV19; J gene: TRBJ2-7; CDR3 DNA: TGTGCCAGTAGCCCAAGTTGGGTCAGGACGAATTACGAGCAGTACTTC; CDR3 protein: CASSPSWVRTNYEQYF
clone size: .; D gene: .; V gene: TRBV28; J gene: TRBJ2-1; CDR3 DNA: TGTGCCAGCGGTCGGCGAGATTACAATGAGCAGTTCTTC; CDR3 protein: CASGRRDYNEQFF
clone size: .; D gene: .; V gene: TRBV5-1; J gene: TRBJ1-4; CDR3 DNA: TGCGCCAGCAGCTTGGAGGGGTACGGATACGAAAAACTGTTTTTT; CDR3 protein: CASSLEGYGYEKLFF
clone size: .; D gene: TRBD2; V gene: TRBV28; J gene: TRBJ2-3; CDR3 DNA: TGTGCCAGCAGTTCGACTAGCGGGAGTTTCACAGATACGCAGTATTTT; CDR3 protein: CASSSTSGSFTDTQYF
clone size: .; D gene: .; V gene: TRBV2; J gene: TRBJ1-2; CDR3 DNA: TGTGCCAGCAGTGCTAGTCGGGACTCCGGACGGGGCTACACCTTC; CDR3 protein: CASSASRDSGRGYTF
clone size: .; D gene: TRBD2; V gene: TRBV19; J gene: TRBJ2-1; CDR3 DNA: TGTGCCAGTAGGGCCCTAGCGGGAGGGTACAATGAGCAGTTCTTC; CDR3 protein: CASRALAGGYNEQFF
clone size: few; D gene: .; V gene: TRBV10-3; J gene: TRBJ1-1; CDR3 DNA: TGTGCCATCAGTGGCACGGGCACTGAAGCTTTCTTT; CDR3 protein: CAISGTGTEAFF